This T cell receptor (beta chain) originates from a study of T cell repertoires in cytomegalovirus infection. On the study more broadly: A matching HLA type, together with CMV infection, was signaled by public TCR beta signatures.

Study-wide findings and caveats: Summed frequency of public TCR beta families distinguished CMV carriers with the relevant HLA. Ex vivo responses were dominated by HLA-C-restricted CMV-specific TCR beta clonotypes.

Each CDR3 protein is one row after TCRdb ran MiXCR on the reads. The sample records roughly 640,000 distinct CDR3 sequences, more than 20% being singletons. In regard to this clonotype: Its antigen is still unknown.

This receptor was obtained from a human donor in good health (CMV status not recorded). Some clones in this sample may be carry-over from other donors' samples. The sample comprised CD8+ T cells from PBMCs.

As DNA, the CDR3 is TGTGCCAGCAGCACCATCCAGGGCCCTCCCCTGGGCACTGAAGCTTTCTTT. Amino acids: CASSTIQGPPLGTEAFF. The rearrangement links TRBV11-3 to TRBJ1-1; possibly TRBD1 for D (5 bases). The CDR3 spans 17 residues. Germline V gives CDR1 SGHNT, CDR2 YENEEA. Trimming took 5 bases from V and 4 from J, leaving 23 bases between them.